The clone carrying this T cell receptor (beta chain) was observed a handful of times. Its antigen is currently unknown. Gene names and germline refer to mouse. The read ends 1 residue shy of where the CDR3 ends; the end is completed using the germline J gene. The data are from a study of tissue T cells after allogeneic stem cell transplantation. Points from the study as a whole: Alloreactivity or antigen specificity of tissue TCRs was not determined; some clones might be host cells.

Time point: mouse harvest day 7 after allogeneic transplant. Tail vein injection delivered 10^7 T-cell-depleted bone marrow cells and 10^6 splenic CD5+ T cells. B6 (H2b) cells into BALB/c (H2d) mice; tissues taken at day 7 or 14. Survey-depth TCRbeta CDR3 sequencing reported V/J genes and productive frequencies. Profiled with immunoSEQ multiplex PCR; TCRdb holds only in-frame clones, not every one. The sample contains 8,500 to 9,000 clones, 44% of which appear only once. V trimming: 3 bases; J trimming: 5 bases; junction bases outside the gene matches: 6. The CDR3 consists of 14 residues. Germline CDR1 and CDR2: LGHNA and YSYQKL.

The chain is built from TRBV2 and TRBJ2-7, with 8 nucleotides matching TRBD2. The sequenced sample consisted of skin. This receptor was identified in a female BALB/c mouse given C57BL/6 T cells with graft-versus-host disease after an allogeneic hematopoietic cell transplant. CDR3 DNA, as far as it was read: TGTGCCAGCAGCCAGAGGGGGGGCGCAGATGAACAGTAC. It is translated as CASSQRGGADEQY. The whole CDR3 sequence is CASSQRGGADEQYF.